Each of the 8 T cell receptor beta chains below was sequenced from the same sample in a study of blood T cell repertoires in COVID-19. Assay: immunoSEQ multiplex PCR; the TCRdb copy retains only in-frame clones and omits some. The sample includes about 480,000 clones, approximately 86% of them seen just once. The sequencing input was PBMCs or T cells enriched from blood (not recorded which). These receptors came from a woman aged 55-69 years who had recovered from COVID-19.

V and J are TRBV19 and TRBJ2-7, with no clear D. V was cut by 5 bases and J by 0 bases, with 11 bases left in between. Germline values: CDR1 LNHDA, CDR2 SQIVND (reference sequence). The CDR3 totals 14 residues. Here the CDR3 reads CASSFSSSSYEQYF. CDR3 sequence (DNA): TGTGCCAGTAGTTTTTCCTCTAGCTCCTACGAGCAGTACTTC.

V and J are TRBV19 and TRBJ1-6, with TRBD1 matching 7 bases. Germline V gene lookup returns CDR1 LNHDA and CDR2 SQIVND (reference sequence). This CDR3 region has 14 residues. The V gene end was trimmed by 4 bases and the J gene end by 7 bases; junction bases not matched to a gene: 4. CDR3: CASSNRGLNSPLHF. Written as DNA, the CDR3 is TGTGCCAGTAGTAACAGGGGTTTGAATTCACCCCTCCACTTT.

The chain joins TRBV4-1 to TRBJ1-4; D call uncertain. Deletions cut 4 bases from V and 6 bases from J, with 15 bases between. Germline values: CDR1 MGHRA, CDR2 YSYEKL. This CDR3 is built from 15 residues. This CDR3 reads CASSRGSGRYEKLFF. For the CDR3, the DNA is TGCGCCAGCAGCCGGGGTAGCGGGCGATATGAAAAACTGTTTTTT.

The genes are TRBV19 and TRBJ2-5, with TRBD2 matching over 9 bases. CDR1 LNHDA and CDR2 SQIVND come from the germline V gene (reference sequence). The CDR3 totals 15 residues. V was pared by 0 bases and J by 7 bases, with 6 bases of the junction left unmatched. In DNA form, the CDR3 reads TGTGCCAGTAGTATAGACCCTAGCGGGGTAGGGACCCAGTACTTC. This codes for CASSIDPSGVGTQYF.

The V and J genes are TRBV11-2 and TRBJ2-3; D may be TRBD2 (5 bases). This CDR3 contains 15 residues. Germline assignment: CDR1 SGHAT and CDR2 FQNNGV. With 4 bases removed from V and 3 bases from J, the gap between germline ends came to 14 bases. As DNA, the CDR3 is TGTGCCAGCAGCTACGCAGGACTCCCTACAGATACGCAGTATTTT. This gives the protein CASSYAGLPTDTQYF.

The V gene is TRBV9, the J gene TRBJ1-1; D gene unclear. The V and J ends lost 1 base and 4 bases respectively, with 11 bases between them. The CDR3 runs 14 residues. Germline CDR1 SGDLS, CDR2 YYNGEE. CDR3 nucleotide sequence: TGTGCCAGCAGCGTATACTTCAGCGGCACTGAAGCTTTCTTT. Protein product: CASSVYFSGTEAFF.

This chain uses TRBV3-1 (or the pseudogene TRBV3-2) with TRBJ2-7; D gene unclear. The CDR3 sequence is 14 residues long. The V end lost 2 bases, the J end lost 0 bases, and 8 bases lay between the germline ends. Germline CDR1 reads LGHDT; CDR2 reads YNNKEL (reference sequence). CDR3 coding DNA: TGTGCCAGCAGCCAACTACTACTCTCCTACGAGCAGTACTTC. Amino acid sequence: CASSQLLLSYEQYF.

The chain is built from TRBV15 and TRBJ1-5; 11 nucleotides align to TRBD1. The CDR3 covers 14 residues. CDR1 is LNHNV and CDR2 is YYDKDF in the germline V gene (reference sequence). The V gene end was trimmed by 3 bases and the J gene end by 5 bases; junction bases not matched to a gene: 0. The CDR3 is CATSRDRGHQPQHF. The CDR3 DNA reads TGTGCCACCAGCAGGGACAGGGGGCATCAGCCCCAGCATTTT.